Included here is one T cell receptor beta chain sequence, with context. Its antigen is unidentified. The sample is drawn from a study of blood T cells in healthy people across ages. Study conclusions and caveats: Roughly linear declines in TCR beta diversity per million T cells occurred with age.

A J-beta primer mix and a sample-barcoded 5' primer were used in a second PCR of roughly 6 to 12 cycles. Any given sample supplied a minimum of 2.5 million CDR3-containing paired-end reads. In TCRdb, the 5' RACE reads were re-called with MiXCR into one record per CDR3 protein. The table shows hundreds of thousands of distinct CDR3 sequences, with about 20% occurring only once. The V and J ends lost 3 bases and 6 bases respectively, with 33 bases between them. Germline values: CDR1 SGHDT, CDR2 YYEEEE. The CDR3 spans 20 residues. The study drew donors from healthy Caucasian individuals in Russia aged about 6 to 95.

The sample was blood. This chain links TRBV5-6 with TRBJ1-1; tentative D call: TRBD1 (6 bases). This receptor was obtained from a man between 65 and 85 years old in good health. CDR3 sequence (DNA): TGTGCCAGCAGCTCCTCCCTAGTTAGGGCCACATTCGCTGAGGGGGCTGAAGCTTTCTTT. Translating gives CASSSSLVRATFAEGAEAFF.